Shown below are 30 T cell receptor beta chains from a single sample sequenced in a study of technical replicates of blood from several donors. Here immunoSEQ multiplex PCR was the method, and the copy in TCRdb shows in-frame clones only, minus some. The top ten hold around 0.21% of the sample, which has about 100,000 clones, nearly 97% seen once. The sequencing input was T cells isolated from PBMCs. These receptors came from a human donor in good health.

The CDR3 sequence is CASSQGSRGPAGELFF. In DNA form, the CDR3 reads TGTGCCAGCAGCCAAGGTAGCAGGGGGCCGGCTGGGGAGCTGTTTTTT. V is TRBV4-2 and J is TRBJ2-2, with 8 bases that match TRBD1. Germline CDR1 is LGHNA and CDR2 is YNFKEQ. V was clipped by 1 base and J by 8 bases; unmatched bases: 9. The CDR3 totals 16 residues.

The chain employs TRBV4-2 and TRBJ2-5, with 12 nucleotides matching TRBD2. The CDR3 has 16 residues. Germline-derived CDR1 and CDR2 are LGHNA and YNFKEQ. Germline trimming cut 5 bases from V and 2 bases from J; bases unmatched to any gene: 6. The DNA for the CDR3 is TGTGCCAGCAGCTCAACTAGCGGGGGGCCACAAGAGACCCAGTACTTC. Protein: CASSSTSGGPQETQYF.

CDR3 DNA sequence: TGTGCCTGGAGTCTAAACAGCGGGTTCCAGCCCCAGCATTTT. Translation: CAWSLNSGFQPQHF. The chain recombines TRBV30 with TRBJ1-5; no clear D. Trimming shortened V by 2 bases and J by 7 bases, and 15 bases separated the two germline ends. CDR1 and CDR2 from the germline V gene are GTSNPN and SVGIG (reference sequence). The CDR3 runs 14 residues.

J is TRBJ1-2 and V is TRBV30; 9 bases are a match to TRBD1. Trimming took 3 bases from V and 8 from J; bases not matched to a gene: 7. CDR1 is GTSNPN and CDR2 is SVGIG in the germline V gene (reference sequence). The CDR3 runs 13 residues. CDR3: CAWRRTGARGYTF. CDR3 nucleotide sequence: TGTGCCTGGAGAAGGACAGGGGCGAGGGGCTACACCTTC.

The rearrangement joins TRBV7-9 to TRBJ2-1; TRBD2 might be the D (5 bases). V shed 3 bases and J shed 6 bases, with 18 bases lying between them. The CDR3 spans 16 residues. Germline V CDR1 and CDR2: SEHNR, FQNEAQ (reference sequence). The CDR3 region has the DNA TGTGCCAGCAGCTTCACCCGGGATTTAGAGGCCAATGAGCAGTTCTTC. This translates into CASSFTRDLEANEQFF.

V is TRBV10-3 and J is TRBJ2-3, with 7 bases matching TRBD1. CDR3 length equals 12 residues. Trimming cost V 11 bases and J 1 base; bases outside gene matches: 3. Per the germline V gene, CDR1 is ENHRY and CDR2 is SYGVKD. The CDR3: CAAGGRTDTQYF. The CDR3 DNA follows: TGTGCCGCAGGGGGACGCACAGATACGCAGTATTTT.

The chain has TRBV19 and TRBJ1-4; D is unclear. There are 14 residues in the CDR3. Germline V gene data show CDR1 as LNHDA and CDR2 as SQIVND (reference sequence). Trimming shortened V by 5 bases and J by 5 bases, and 12 bases separated the two germline ends. CDR3 sequence: CASSPRSQNEKLFF. The DNA of the CDR3 is TGTGCCAGTAGTCCAAGGAGCCAAAATGAAAAACTGTTTTTT.

The gene calls are TRBV5-6 and TRBJ2-5, with a possible D match to TRBD1 (6 bases). The length of the CDR3 is 16 residues. CDR1 SGHDT and CDR2 YYEEEE come from the germline V gene. The V end lost 4 bases, the J end lost 5 bases, and 21 bases lay between the germline ends. CDR3 region: CASSLLDRNLGETQYF. In nucleotides, the CDR3 is TGTGCCAGCAGCCTATTGGACAGAAACTTGGGTGAGACCCAGTACTTC. The whole variable domain, remainder taken from reference TRBV5-6 and TRBJ2-5, is DAGVTQSPTHLIKTRGQQVTLRCSPKSGHDTVSWYQQALGQGPQFIFQYYEEEERQRGNFPDRFSGHQFPNYSSELNVNALLLGDSALYLCASSLLDRNLGETQYFGPGTRLLVL.

The chain carries TRBV2 and TRBJ1-2; 7 positions match TRBD1. This CDR3 contains 14 residues. From germline, CDR1 is SNHLY and CDR2 FYNNEI. V shed 6 bases and J 0 bases; nucleotides not matched to a gene: 4. CDR3 amino acids: CASRNRGTNYGYTF. The CDR3 coding sequence is TGTGCCAGCAGAAACAGGGGAACTAACTATGGCTACACCTTC.

The chain combines TRBV11-1 with TRBJ1-2; weak D call: TRBD1 (6 bases). Germline loops: CDR1 SGHAT, CDR2 FQDESV (reference sequence). The CDR3 runs to 14 residues. V was pared by 5 bases and J by 4 bases, with 14 bases between. CDR3 sequence: CASSLGAVGYGYTF. The CDR3 DNA is TGTGCCAGCAGCCTGGGGGCGGTCGGCTATGGCTACACCTTC.

This chain connects TRBV28 to TRBJ2-7; D may be TRBD1 (5 bases). There are 13 residues in the CDR3. V lost 2 bases and J 1 base, leaving 6 bases between the germline ends. Germline CDR1 and CDR2: MDHEN and SYDVKM. CDR3 coding DNA: TGTGCCAGCAGTTTAGACAGTTCCTACGAGCAGTACTTC. This sequence encodes CASSLDSSYEQYF.

The gene calls are TRBV29-1 and TRBJ2-1; 12 bases match TRBD2. CDR3 length equals 16 residues. CDR1 and CDR2 from the germline V gene are SQVTM and ANQGSEA. The V and J ends lost 1 base and 8 bases, in that order; junction bases with no gene match: 9. Written as DNA, the CDR3 is TGCAGCGTTGAAGGCTCGCTAGCGGGGGGGCTGGATGAGCAGTTCTTC. Protein sequence: CSVEGSLAGGLDEQFF.

The chain uses TRBV13 and TRBJ1-1; D is ambiguous. Between the trimmed V and J ends, which lost 1 base and 11 bases, there was a span of 17 bases. The germline CDR1 and CDR2 sequences are PRHDT and FYEKMQ (reference sequence). The CDR3 sequence is 14 residues long. The CDR3 sequence: CASSLDTLRARAFF. The CDR3 region has the DNA TGTGCCAGCAGCTTAGACACCCTGCGGGCCCGGGCTTTCTTT.

The V gene is TRBV11-2, the J gene TRBJ2-5, with a tentative D call TRBD1 (6 bases). The germline CDR1 and CDR2 sequences are SGHAT and FQNNGV. The CDR3 covers 14 residues. The V gene lost 3 bases and the J gene lost 5 bases, with 13 bases spanning the gap. This CDR3 is CASSFWQGRETQYF. DNA of the CDR3: TGTGCCAGCAGCTTCTGGCAGGGGCGGGAGACCCAGTACTTC. The full variable domain, rest sourced from reference TRBV11-2 and TRBJ2-5, is EAGVAQSPRYKIIEKRQSVAFWCNPISGHATLYWYQQILGQGPKLLIQFQNNGVVDDSQLPKDRFSAERLKGVDSTLKIQPAKLEDSAVYLCASSFWQGRETQYFGPGTRLLVL.

The chain links TRBV5-1 to TRBJ2-3; no firm D call. Trimming took off 2 bases at V and 4 bases at J, with 5 bases between the two ends. Germline CDR1 is SGHRS and CDR2 is YFSETQ. The CDR3 loop spans 12 amino acids. The CDR3 sequence is CASSFGPDTQYF. CDR3 nucleotide sequence: TGCGCCAGCAGCTTTGGCCCAGATACGCAGTATTTT.

The genes are TRBV6-1 and TRBJ2-5; weak D call: TRBD2 (5 bases). Trimming removed 1 base from V and 2 bases from J, with 8 bases in between. The CDR3 has 14 residues. Germline CDR1 MNHNS, CDR2 SASEGT. CDR3 protein: CASSEGWTQETQYF. In DNA form, the CDR3 reads TGTGCCAGCAGTGAAGGATGGACTCAAGAGACCCAGTACTTC.

The V call is TRBV27, the J call TRBJ2-2, with D possibly matching TRBD1 (6 bases). CDR1 is MNHEY and CDR2 is SMNVEV in the germline V gene (reference sequence). The V gene lost 5 bases and the J gene lost 6 bases, with 16 bases spanning the gap. The CDR3 contains 15 residues. This CDR3 reads CASSPIGQSAGELFF. In nucleotides, the CDR3 is TGTGCCAGCAGTCCGATAGGACAGTCTGCCGGGGAGCTGTTTTTT.

The chain is built from TRBV4-2 and TRBJ2-5; 7 nucleotides agree with TRBD2. V shed 4 bases, J shed 0 bases, and the junction held 14 bases outside the gene matches. CDR3 size: 18 residues. The germline V gene has CDR1 LGHNA and CDR2 YNFKEQ. The CDR3 DNA sequence: TGTGCCAGCAGCCCATCACAAGGCGCTAGCGGACACCAAGAGACCCAGTACTTC. Its translation is CASSPSQGASGHQETQYF.

The rearrangement links TRBV11-2 to TRBJ2-7; 8 nucleotides match TRBD2. Trimming cost V 6 bases and J 3 bases; bases outside gene matches: 7. The CDR3 length is 14 residues. Per the germline V gene, CDR1 is SGHAT and CDR2 is FQNNGV. CDR3 sequence: CASRSIAGHYEQYF. For the CDR3, the DNA is TGTGCCAGCAGAAGTATAGCGGGACACTACGAGCAGTACTTC.

This chain links TRBV7-6 with TRBJ1-6; D perhaps matches TRBD1 (5 bases). Germline CDR1 and CDR2: SGHVS and FNYEAQ. V was shortened by 4 bases and J by 7 bases, with 14 bases between the two germline ends. The length of the CDR3 is 15 residues. CDR3 DNA: TGTGCCAGCAGCTCCAGGGCGCGGCAAAATTCACCCCTCCACTTT. This encodes CASSSRARQNSPLHF. The full variable domain, with the rest looked up from reference TRBV7-6 and TRBJ1-6, is GAGVSQSPRYKVTKRGQDVALRCDPISGHVSLYWYRQALGQGPEFLTYFNYEAQQDKSGLPNDRFSAERPEGSISTLTIQRTEQRDSAMYRCASSSRARQNSPLHFGNGTRLTVT.

The V call is TRBV30, the J call TRBJ1-3; unclear D gene. Germline V gene lookup returns CDR1 GTSNPN and CDR2 SVGIG (reference sequence). V dropped 0 bases and J dropped 3 bases, with 6 bases sitting between them. The CDR3 covers 13 residues. CDR3 sequence reads: CAWSVTSGNTIYF. CDR3 DNA: TGTGCCTGGAGTGTGACAAGTGGAAACACCATATATTTT. Drawing the rest from reference TRBV30 and TRBJ1-3, the complete variable domain is SQTIHQWPATLVQPVGSPLSLECTVEGTSNPNLYWYRQAAGRGLQLLFYSVGIGQISSEVPQNLSASRPQDRQFILSSKKLLLSDSGFYLCAWSVTSGNTIYFGEGSWLTVV.

V and J are TRBV28 and TRBJ1-2; D gene uncertain. The CDR3 runs to 12 residues. The germline V and J ends were trimmed by 3 bases and 6 bases, with 8 bases remaining between them. CDR1 is MDHEN, CDR2 SYDVKM, per germline. CDR3 in amino acids: CASSLDGDGYTF. The CDR3 nucleotides are TGTGCCAGCAGTTTGGACGGGGATGGCTACACCTTC.

The chain carries TRBV6-1 and TRBJ2-7; D gene ambiguous. V lost 6 bases and J lost 7, with 7 bases in between. The CDR3 sequence is 10 residues long. Germline CDR1 is MNHNS and CDR2 is SASEGT. The CDR3 sequence: CASSLSEQYF. The CDR3 DNA sequence: TGTGCCAGCAGCCTTTCGGAGCAGTACTTC.

The chain employs TRBV9 and TRBJ1-1, with 8 bases that match TRBD1. The germline CDR1 and CDR2 sequences are SGDLS and YYNGEE. V dropped 0 bases and J dropped 6; count of bases not matched to a gene: 4. CDR3 size: 14 residues. The CDR3 DNA follows: TGTGCCAGCAGCGTAGCAGGACAGGGTGCTGAAGCTTTCTTT. Its translation: CASSVAGQGAEAFF.

V and J are TRBV9 and TRBJ2-1, with TRBD2 matching 15 bases. Trimming took 0 bases from V and 1 from J; bases not matched to a gene: 17. Germline V gene data show CDR1 as SGDLS and CDR2 as YYNGEE. This CDR3 has 23 residues. The CDR3 region has the DNA TGTGCCAGCAGCGTAGCGTCGCGTTGGACTAGCGGGGGGGCAGGAGCGTCCTACAATGAGCAGTTCTTC. This codes for CASSVASRWTSGGAGASYNEQFF.

The chain carries TRBV5-1 and TRBJ1-2; D perhaps matches TRBD1 (6 bases). The CDR3 consists of 18 residues. The V gene's germline CDR1 is SGHRS and CDR2 YFSETQ. Trimming stripped 1 base from V and 4 bases from J, with 23 bases between. The CDR3 region is CASSLSLGNRVGVYGYTF. The CDR3 DNA reads TGCGCCAGCAGCTTGTCTCTCGGGAACAGGGTTGGTGTCTATGGCTACACCTTC.

The rearrangement links TRBV11-2 to TRBJ1-6, with 10 bases matching TRBD1. Germline V gene data show CDR1 as SGHAT and CDR2 as FQNNGV. V shed 5 bases and J 7 bases; nucleotides not matched to a gene: 5. This CDR3 contains 15 residues. CDR3 sequence: CASSRGQGSNSPLHF. The CDR3 nucleotides read TGTGCCAGCAGCCGGGGACAGGGGAGCAATTCACCCCTCCACTTT.

This chain uses TRBV19 with TRBJ1-1; TRBD1 is a possible D gene (5 bases). The germline CDR1 and CDR2 sequences are LNHDA and SQIVND (reference sequence). CDR3 length: 15 residues. V was pared by 4 bases and J by 1 base, with 13 bases between. The CDR3 DNA reads as TGTGCCAGTAGTAAACTACAGGACGGGAACACTGAAGCTTTCTTT. It yields the protein CASSKLQDGNTEAFF. The full variable domain, its missing parts supplied by reference TRBV19 and TRBJ1-1, is DGGITQSPKYLFRKEGQNVTLSCEQNLNHDAMYWYRQDPGQGLRLIYYSQIVNDFQKGDIAEGYSVSREKKESFPLTVTSAQKNPTAFYLCASSKLQDGNTEAFFGQGTRLTVV.

The DNA for the CDR3 is TGCAGCGTCGGACAATATTACAATGAGCAGTTCTTC. This translates into CSVGQYYNEQFF. This chain connects TRBV29-1 to TRBJ2-1, with D possibly TRBD1 on 5 matching bases. Germline V gives CDR1 SQVTM, CDR2 ANQGSEA. V lost 6 bases, J lost 4 bases, and 10 bases lay in between. The CDR3 length is 12 residues.

V and J are TRBV28 and TRBJ1-5; tentatively, D is TRBD1 (5 bases). CDR3 length: 14 amino acids. The germline V gene has CDR1 MDHEN and CDR2 SYDVKM. V was trimmed by 4 bases and J by 5 bases, leaving 12 bases between them. The CDR3 sequence: CASSSDSDDQPQHF. The CDR3 DNA reads TGTGCCAGCAGTTCCGACAGCGACGATCAGCCCCAGCATTTT.